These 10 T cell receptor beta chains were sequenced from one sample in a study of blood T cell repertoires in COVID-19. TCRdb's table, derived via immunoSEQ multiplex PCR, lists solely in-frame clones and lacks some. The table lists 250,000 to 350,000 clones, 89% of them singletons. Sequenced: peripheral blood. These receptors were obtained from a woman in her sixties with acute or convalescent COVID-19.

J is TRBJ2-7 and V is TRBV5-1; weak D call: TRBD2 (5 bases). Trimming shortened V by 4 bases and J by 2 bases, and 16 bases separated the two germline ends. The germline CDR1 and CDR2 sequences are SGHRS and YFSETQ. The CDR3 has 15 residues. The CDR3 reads CASSPLAQSTYEQYF. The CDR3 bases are TGCGCCAGCAGCCCATTAGCGCAATCAACCTACGAGCAGTACTTC.

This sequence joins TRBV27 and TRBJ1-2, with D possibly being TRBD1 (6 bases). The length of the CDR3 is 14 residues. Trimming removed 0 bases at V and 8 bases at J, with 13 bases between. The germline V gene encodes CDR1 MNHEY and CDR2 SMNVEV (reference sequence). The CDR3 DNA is TGTGCCAGCAGTTTATCGATAGGGGGTGAGGGCTACACCTTC. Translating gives CASSLSIGGEGYTF.

CDR3 in amino acids: CASSVGTSGLSEQYF. In DNA, the CDR3 is TGTGCCAGCAGCGTTGGGACTAGCGGGCTCAGCGAGCAGTACTTC. V is TRBV9 and J is TRBJ2-7; TRBD2 matches 12 bases. Germline V gene lookup returns CDR1 SGDLS and CDR2 YYNGEE. The CDR3 totals 15 residues. V was clipped by 2 bases and J by 6 bases; unmatched bases: 6.

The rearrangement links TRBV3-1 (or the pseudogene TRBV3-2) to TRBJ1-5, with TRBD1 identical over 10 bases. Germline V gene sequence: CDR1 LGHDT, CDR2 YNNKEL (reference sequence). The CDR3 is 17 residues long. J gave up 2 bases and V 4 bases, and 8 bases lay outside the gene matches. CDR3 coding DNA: TGTGCCAGCAGCCGGGTGGACAGGGGGTTTTGCAATCAGCCCCAGCATTTT. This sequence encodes CASSRVDRGFCNQPQHF.

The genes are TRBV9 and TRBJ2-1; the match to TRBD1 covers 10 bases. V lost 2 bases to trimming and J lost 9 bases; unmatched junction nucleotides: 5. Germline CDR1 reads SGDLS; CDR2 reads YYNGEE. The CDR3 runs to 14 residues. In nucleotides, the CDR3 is TGTGCCAGCAGCGTCCGACAGGGGGCGAGTGAGCAGTTCTTC. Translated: CASSVRQGASEQFF.

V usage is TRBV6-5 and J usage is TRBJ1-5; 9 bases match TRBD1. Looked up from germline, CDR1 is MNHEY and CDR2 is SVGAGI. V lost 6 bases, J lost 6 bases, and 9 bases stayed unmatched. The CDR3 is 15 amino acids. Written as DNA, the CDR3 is TGTGCCAGCAGCAACCAGGACAGGGGAACTCAGCCCCAGCATTTT. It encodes CASSNQDRGTQPQHF.

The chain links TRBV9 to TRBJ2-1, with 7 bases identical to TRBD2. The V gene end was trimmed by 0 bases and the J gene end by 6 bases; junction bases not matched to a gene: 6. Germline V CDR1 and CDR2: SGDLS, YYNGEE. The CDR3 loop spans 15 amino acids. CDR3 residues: CASSVGTSFVNEQFF. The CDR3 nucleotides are TGTGCCAGCAGCGTAGGGACTAGTTTCGTCAATGAGCAGTTCTTC.

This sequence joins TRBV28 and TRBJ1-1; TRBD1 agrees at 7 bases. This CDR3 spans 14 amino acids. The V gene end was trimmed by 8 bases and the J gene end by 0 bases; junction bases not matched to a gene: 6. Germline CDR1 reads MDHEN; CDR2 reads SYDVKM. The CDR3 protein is CASQTGFMNTEAFF. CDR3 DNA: TGTGCCAGCCAGACAGGGTTCATGAACACTGAAGCTTTCTTT.

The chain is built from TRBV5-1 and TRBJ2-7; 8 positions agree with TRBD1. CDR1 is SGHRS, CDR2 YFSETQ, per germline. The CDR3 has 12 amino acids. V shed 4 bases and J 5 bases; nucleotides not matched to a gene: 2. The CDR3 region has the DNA TGCGCCAGCAGCGTGGACAGGGACGAGCAGTACTTC. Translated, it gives CASSVDRDEQYF.

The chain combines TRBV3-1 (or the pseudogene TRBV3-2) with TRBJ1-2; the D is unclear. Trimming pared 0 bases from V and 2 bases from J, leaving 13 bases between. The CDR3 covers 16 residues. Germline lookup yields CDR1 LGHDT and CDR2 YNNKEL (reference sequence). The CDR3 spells CASSQELNSRNYGYTF. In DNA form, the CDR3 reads TGTGCCAGCAGCCAAGAGTTAAACTCACGGAACTATGGCTACACCTTC.